Listed below are T cell receptor beta chains from one sample, sequenced in a study of cytotoxic CD8 clonotypes in ibrutinib-treated CLL. Here immunoSEQ multiplex PCR was the method, and the copy in TCRdb shows in-frame clones only, minus some. The repertoire holds about 310,000 clones, with 80% as singletons. Sequenced here: PBMCs, sampled before ibrutinib treatment. These receptor sequences come from a human donor with chronic lymphocytic leukemia. Each CDR3 is given with its conserved first and last residue. The D gene is left open where the match is weak. For some rows the clone size is stated as once, few or many, or as a class when expanded; others skip it.

>14|TRBJ2-1|-|TRBV12-5|TRBD2
TGTGCTAGTGGGTGGGGTAGCGGGAGCTATGAGCAGTTCTTC
CASGWGSGSYEQFF
>15|TRBJ2-6|-|TRBV29-1|-
TGCAGCGTTGCTACCAAGTACTCTGGGGCCAACGTCCTGACTTTC
CSVATKYSGANVLTF
>16|TRBJ1-3|few|TRBV10-3|-
TGTGCCATCAGTGAGTCAAGTGAAGGATCTGGAAACACCATATATTTT
CAISESSEGSGNTIYF
>15|TRBJ1-2|-|TRBV19|-
TGTGCCAGTAGTATCCTAGCCCTAGCTAACTATGGCTACACCTTC
CASSILALANYGYTF
>16|TRBJ2-1|few|TRBV19|TRBD1
TGTGCCAGTAGTCGACTGCCGGGACAGGGATACAATGAGCAGTTCTTC
CASSRLPGQGYNEQFF
>13|TRBJ1-1|-|TRBV2|-
TGTGCCAGCAGTGATTCCAGCAACACTGAAGCTTTCTTT
CASSDSSNTEAFF
>14|TRBJ2-7|once|TRBV18|TRBD1
TGTGCCAGCTCACTACGGGGACAGGTCTACGAGCAGTACTTC
CASSLRGQVYEQYF
>11|TRBJ2-7|-|TRBV7-2|-
TGTGCCAGCAGCGCCTCCTACGAGCAGTACTTC
CASSASYEQYF
>12|TRBJ2-7|few|TRBV28|-
TGTGCCAGCAGTGGGGGCCCGGTCGAGCAGTACTTC
CASSGGPVEQYF
>15|TRBJ2-1|-|TRBV25-1|-
TGTGCCAGCAGTGTCTCGACAGTTCTCTACAATGAGCAGTTCTTC
CASSVSTVLYNEQFF
>13|TRBJ2-7|few|TRBV15|-
TGTGCCACCAGCAGAGTCCGGGCGGGAGAGCAGTACTTC
CATSRVRAGEQYF
>15|TRBJ2-6|few|TRBV27|-
TGTGCCAGCAGTTTAGTCTCTCTGGTTTCCAACGTCCTGACTTTC
CASSLVSLVSNVLTF
>16|TRBJ2-5|-|TRBV9|TRBD2
TGTGCCAGCAGCGTCACTAGCGGGAGGGCCGGGGAGACCCAGTACTTC
CASSVTSGRAGETQYF
>16|TRBJ2-5|-|TRBV9|-
TGTGCCAGCACCCGACAGGGAGGGTCGACGAGAGAGACCCAGTACTTC
CASTRQGGSTRETQYF
>15|TRBJ2-7|-|TRBV9|TRBD1
TGTGCCAGCAGTTCCAGACAGGGGGTGATCGACGAGCAGTACTTC
CASSSRQGVIDEQYF
>13|TRBJ1-2|-|TRBV7-6|TRBD1
TGTGCCAGCAGCCAGACAGGGGGCTCTGGCTACACCTTC
CASSQTGGSGYTF
>13|TRBJ1-2|-|TRBV5-4|-
TGTGCCAGCAGCTTGGAAGGGATCGGGGGCTACACCTTC
CASSLEGIGGYTF
>14|TRBJ1-5|-|TRBV2|-
TGTGCCAGCAGTGAGGGCAGATGGGATCAGCCCCAGCATTTT
CASSEGRWDQPQHF
>14|TRBJ1-3|-|TRBV9|TRBD1
TGTGCCAGCAGCGACAGGGGAATAGGAAACACCATATATTTT
CASSDRGIGNTIYF
>13|TRBJ2-3|-|TRBV10-3|-
TGTGCCATCAGCGGACAAGACACAGATACGCAGTATTTT
CAISGQDTDTQYF
>14|TRBJ1-5|-|TRBV25-1|TRBD1
TGTGCCAGCAGTGACGCAGGGGGCCTTCAGCCCCAGCATTTT
CASSDAGGLQPQHF
>14|TRBJ2-7|-|TRBV6-1|-
TGTGCCAGTTCGGTCGGGCGGAGCACCTACGAGCAGTACTTC
CASSVGRSTYEQYF
>13|TRBJ1-5|-|TRBV14|-
TGTGCCAGCAGCCCGGGGCTGAATCAGCCCCAGCATTTT
CASSPGLNQPQHF
>14|TRBJ2-5|-|TRBV2|TRBD2
TGTGCCAGCACCAGACTAGCGGGAGGAGAGACCCAGTACTTC
CASTRLAGGETQYF
>19|TRBJ1-2|-|TRBV19|-
TGTGCCAGTAGTATATGGTGGGGCCGTCAAGACACCACTAACTATGGCTACACCTTC
CASSIWWGRQDTTNYGYTF
>14|TRBJ2-5|-|TRBV5-4|-
TGTGCCAGCAGCTTGTACGCAGGTCGGGAGACCCAGTACTTC
CASSLYAGRETQYF